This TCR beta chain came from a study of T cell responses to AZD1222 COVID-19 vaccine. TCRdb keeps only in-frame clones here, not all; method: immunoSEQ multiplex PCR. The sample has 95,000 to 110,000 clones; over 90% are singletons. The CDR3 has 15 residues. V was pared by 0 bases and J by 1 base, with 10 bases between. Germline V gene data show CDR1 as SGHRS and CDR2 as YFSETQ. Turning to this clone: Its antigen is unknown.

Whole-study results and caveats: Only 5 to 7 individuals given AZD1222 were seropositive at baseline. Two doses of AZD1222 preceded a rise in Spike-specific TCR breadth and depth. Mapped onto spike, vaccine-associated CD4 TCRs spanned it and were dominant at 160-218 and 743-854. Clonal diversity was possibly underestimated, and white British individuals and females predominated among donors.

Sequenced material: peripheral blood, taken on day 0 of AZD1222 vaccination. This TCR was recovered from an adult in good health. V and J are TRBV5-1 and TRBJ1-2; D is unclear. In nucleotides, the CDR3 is TGCGCCAGCAGCTTGGGACAAGCAATTAACTATGGCTACACCTTC. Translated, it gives CASSLGQAINYGYTF.